This TCR beta chain was identified in a study of T cell responses to AZD1222 COVID-19 vaccine. In this sample, this clone turned up once. The antigen is undetermined. Clones were read by immunoSEQ multiplex PCR, and TCRdb kept only the in-frame ones, dropping some. This table holds approximately 190,000 clones, roughly 91% found once. The V gene's germline CDR1 is MNHEY and CDR2 SMNVEV (reference sequence). The CDR3 extends over 11 amino acids. V lost 4 bases and J 8 bases, leaving 8 bases between the germline ends. Study-level findings and limits: Donors, mostly white British, included more females; clonal diversity was possibly underestimated. Spike was spanned by vaccine-associated CD4 TCRs, which were dominant at 160-218 and 743-854. Just 5 to 7 people given AZD1222 tested seropositive at baseline. Repertoires were obtained only post-peak T cell response.

This specimen was peripheral blood, taken on day 0 of AZD1222 vaccination. The sequence derives from an adult in good health. The genes are TRBV27 and TRBJ1-2, with D uncertain. In DNA form, the CDR3 reads TGTGCCAGCAGTTCCCTGGGAGGCTACACCTTC. This codes for CASSSLGGYTF.